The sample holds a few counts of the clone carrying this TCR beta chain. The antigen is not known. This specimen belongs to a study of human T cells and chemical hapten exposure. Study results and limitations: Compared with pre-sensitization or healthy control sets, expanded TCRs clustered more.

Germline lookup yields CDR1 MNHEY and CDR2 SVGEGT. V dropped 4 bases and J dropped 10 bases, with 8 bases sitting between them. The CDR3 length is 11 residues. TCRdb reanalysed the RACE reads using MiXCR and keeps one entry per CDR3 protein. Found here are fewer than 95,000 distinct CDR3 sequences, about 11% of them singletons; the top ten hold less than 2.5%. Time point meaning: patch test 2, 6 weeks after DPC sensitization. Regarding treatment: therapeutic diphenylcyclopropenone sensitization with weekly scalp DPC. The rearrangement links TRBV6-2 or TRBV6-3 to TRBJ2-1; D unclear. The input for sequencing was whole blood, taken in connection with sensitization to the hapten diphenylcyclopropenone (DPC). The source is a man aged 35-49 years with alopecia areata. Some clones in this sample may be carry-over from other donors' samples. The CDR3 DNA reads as TGTGCCAGCAGTTCCGCGTGGGAGCAGTTCTTC. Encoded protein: CASSSAWEQFF.